Below, 17 T cell receptor beta chains from the same sample are listed, as sequenced in a study of shared clonotypes between healthy human individuals. Data came from immunoSEQ multiplex PCR; TCRdb stores just in-frame clones and leaves some out. The data hold fewer than 100,000 clones, with about 68% observed a single time. Sequenced input: memory CD8+ T cells sorted from blood. The subset: CD45RO+ cells pooled with CCR7-negative TemRA cells. These receptors were taken from a man aged 25-45 years in good health.

This chain joins TRBV5-1 and TRBJ2-5; TRBD2 matches 10 bases. This CDR3 has 17 residues. The ends lost 5 bases at V and 2 bases at J; junction bases unmatched: 12. In germline, CDR1 is SGHRS, CDR2 YFSETQ. The CDR3 sequence is CASRHSLGLADQETQYF. CDR3 coding DNA: TGCGCCAGCAGACATAGCCTTGGACTAGCGGATCAAGAGACCCAGTACTTC.

This clone was found a few times. The junction departs from germline at one end; a sequencing error may be responsible. This sequence joins TRBV19 and TRBJ2-1; 9 bases are a match to TRBD1. Germline V gene sequence: CDR1 LNHDA, CDR2 SQIVND (reference sequence). The CDR3 spans 15 residues. CDR3 in amino acids: CASSIGTGIFNEQFF. In nucleotides, the CDR3 is TGTGCCAGTAGCATAGGGACAGGGATCTTTAATGAGCAGTTCTTC.

The chain employs TRBV6-6 and TRBJ2-7; 9 nucleotides align to TRBD2. Germline CDR1 reads MNHNY; CDR2 reads SVGAGI (reference sequence). The CDR3 runs to 15 residues. The V segment lost 6 bases and the J segment 5 bases; nucleotides outside the gene matches: 11. CDR3 protein: CASSYPASGAHEQYF. The CDR3, as DNA: TGTGCCAGCAGCTACCCGGCTAGCGGGGCCCACGAGCAGTACTTC.

The chain combines TRBV4-1 with TRBJ2-7; 9 bases fit TRBD2. Germline V gene sequence: CDR1 MGHRA, CDR2 YSYEKL. With V trimmed by 1 base and J by 6 bases, 10 bases remained unmatched. The CDR3 contains 16 residues. DNA of the CDR3: TGCGCCAGCAGCCAAGGGGTGGTAGCGGGAGCGGCCGAGCAGTACTTC. Translated, it gives CASSQGVVAGAAEQYF.

CDR3 nucleotides: TGTGCCTGGAGTCAGCTGACTGTGAGCTCTGGAAACACCATATATTTT. As protein: CAWSQLTVSSGNTIYF. V gene TRBV30 combines with J gene TRBJ1-3; D is ambiguous. This CDR3 is 16 amino acids long. Germline V CDR1 and CDR2: GTSNPN, SVGIG (reference sequence). Trimming removed 2 bases at V and 0 bases at J, with 14 bases between.

With respect to this clone: Other DNA sequences within the sample encode an identical CDR3. The genes are TRBV7-9 and TRBJ2-5; D remains unclear. V lost 2 bases and J lost 5, with 3 bases in between. The CDR3 runs 11 residues. The germline gives CDR1 SEHNR, CDR2 FQNEAQ (reference sequence). CDR3 amino acids: CASSLLETQYF. CDR3 in DNA: TGTGCCAGCAGCTTACTGGAGACCCAGTACTTC.

V gene TRBV6-1 combines with J gene TRBJ2-7, with unresolved D. Germline CDR1 and CDR2: MNHNS and SASEGT. Trimming pared 3 bases from V and 6 bases from J, leaving 12 bases between. The CDR3 is 13 amino acids. CDR3 loop: CASSEPSRGEQYF. Written as DNA, the CDR3 is TGTGCCAGCAGTGAGCCCTCTCGAGGCGAGCAGTACTTC.

Notes on this clone: The identical CDR3 is also encoded by other nucleotide sequences in the sample. V and J are TRBV27 and TRBJ2-7; 7 bases are shared with TRBD1. Looked up from germline, CDR1 is MNHEY and CDR2 is SMNVEV (reference sequence). The CDR3 runs 13 residues. V gave up 7 bases and J gave up 1 base; unmatched junction bases: 4. The CDR3 sequence is CASTDRVSYEQYF. The CDR3 nucleotides read TGTGCCAGCACAGACAGGGTTTCCTACGAGCAGTACTTC.

The V call is TRBV6-5, the J call TRBJ1-1, with a weak D call TRBD1 (5 bases). V lost 2 bases and J lost 3, with 7 bases in between. The germline V gene has CDR1 MNHEY and CDR2 SVGAGI. This CDR3 has 13 amino acids. The CDR3 nucleotides read TGTGCCAGCAGTTACGGGGGATACACTGAAGCTTTCTTT. Residues: CASSYGGYTEAFF.

This clone was found a few times. The same CDR3 also results from other DNA sequences found in this sample. The rearrangement links TRBV29-1 to TRBJ1-1; D is undetermined. V was pared by 6 bases and J by 0 bases, with 8 bases between. CDR3 length: 12 amino acids. The V gene's germline CDR1 is SQVTM and CDR2 ANQGSEA. CDR3 coding DNA: TGCAGCGTCACGTACATGAACACTGAAGCTTTCTTT. Its translation: CSVTYMNTEAFF.

The chain employs TRBV28 and TRBJ2-7; D unresolved. CDR1 MDHEN and CDR2 SYDVKM come from the germline V gene. The CDR3 runs to 14 residues. V was pared by 8 bases and J by 0 bases, with 14 bases between. The CDR3 protein is CASLGRMSSYEQYF. CDR3 DNA sequence: TGTGCCAGCCTAGGGCGGATGAGCTCCTACGAGCAGTACTTC.

This clone has a count of ten or more. The chain recombines TRBV11-2 with TRBJ2-1; 7 bases match TRBD1. Germline assignment: CDR1 SGHAT and CDR2 FQNNGV. Trimming removed 3 bases from V and 10 bases from J; junction bases left unmatched: 9. CDR3 length: 14 amino acids. In DNA, the CDR3 is TGTGCCAGCAGCTTCGGTACAGGGGAGAACGAGCAGTTCTTC. Translation: CASSFGTGENEQFF.

Within the sample, this clone is large. The rearrangement joins TRBV7-8 to TRBJ2-1; D is unresolved. This CDR3 region has 16 residues. Trimming pared 5 bases from V and 0 bases from J, leaving 14 bases between. CDR1 and CDR2 from the germline V gene are SGHVS and FQNEAQ. CDR3 residues: CASSLLEAASYNEQFF. The CDR3 DNA reads TGTGCCAGCAGCCTATTAGAGGCGGCCTCCTACAATGAGCAGTTCTTC.

V gene TRBV9 combines with J gene TRBJ2-1; TRBD2 aligns across 10 bases. The V gene's germline CDR1 is SGDLS and CDR2 YYNGEE. V was clipped by 4 bases and J by 3 bases; unmatched bases: 4. This CDR3 comprises 15 residues. The CDR3 DNA reads as TGTGCCAGCAGCCCTCGGACTAGCGGCTACAATGAGCAGTTCTTC. Its protein is CASSPRTSGYNEQFF.

This clone was counted ten times or more. Within the sample, other DNA sequences also encode this same CDR3. This chain uses TRBV28 with TRBJ2-7; maybe TRBD2 (5 bases). Deletions cut 5 bases from V and 3 bases from J, with 8 bases between. This CDR3 comprises 12 residues. Germline V gives CDR1 MDHEN, CDR2 SYDVKM. CDR3 nucleotide sequence: TGTGCCAGCAGTCCAACTAGCTACGAGCAGTACTTC. As protein: CASSPTSYEQYF.

This CDR3 reads CASYDRGGSRYYGYTF. DNA for the CDR3: TGTGCCAGCTACGACAGGGGGGGATCCCGTTACTATGGCTACACCTTC. The chain carries TRBV2 and TRBJ1-2; 9 bases are shared with TRBD1. Germline CDR1 SNHLY, CDR2 FYNNEI. The length of the CDR3 is 16 residues. V trimming: 8 bases; J trimming: 3 bases; junction bases outside the gene matches: 13.

V usage is TRBV5-5 and J usage is TRBJ2-1; TRBD2 might be the D (5 bases). Germline V CDR1 and CDR2: SGHKS, YYEKEE (reference sequence). V was cut by 9 bases and J by 2 bases, with 18 bases left in between. CDR3 length equals 15 residues. CDR3 coding DNA: TGTGCCACCCAACGCACCAGCGGAACCTACAATGAGCAGTTCTTC. It yields the protein CATQRTSGTYNEQFF.